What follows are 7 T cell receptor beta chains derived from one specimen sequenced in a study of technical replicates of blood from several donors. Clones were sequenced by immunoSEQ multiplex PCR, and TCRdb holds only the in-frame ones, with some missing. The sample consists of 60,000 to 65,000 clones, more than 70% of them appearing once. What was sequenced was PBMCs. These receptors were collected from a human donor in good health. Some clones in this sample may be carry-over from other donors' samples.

CDR3 loop: CSAEPGNTEAFF. CDR3 DNA sequence: TGCAGCGCCGAGCCAGGGAACACTGAAGCTTTCTTT. V is TRBV29-1 and J is TRBJ1-1; D is ambiguous. Looked up from germline, CDR1 is SQVTM and CDR2 is ANQGSEA. The CDR3 extends over 12 amino acids. Between the trimmed V and J ends, which lost 7 bases and 1 base, there was a span of 10 bases. The variable domain in full, completed from reference TRBV29-1 and TRBJ1-1, reads SAVISQKPSRDICQRGTSLTIQCQVDSQVTMMFWYRQQPGQSLTLIATANQGSEATYESGFVIDKFPISRPNLTFSTLTVSNMSPEDSSIYLCSAEPGNTEAFFGQGTRLTVV.

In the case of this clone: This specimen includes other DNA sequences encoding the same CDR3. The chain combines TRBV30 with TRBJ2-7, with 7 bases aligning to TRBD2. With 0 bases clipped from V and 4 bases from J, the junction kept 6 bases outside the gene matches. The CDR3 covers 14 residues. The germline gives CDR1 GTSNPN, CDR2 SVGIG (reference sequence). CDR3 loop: CAWSVGGASYEQYF. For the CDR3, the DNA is TGTGCCTGGAGTGTGGGAGGGGCCTCGTACGAGCAGTACTTC.

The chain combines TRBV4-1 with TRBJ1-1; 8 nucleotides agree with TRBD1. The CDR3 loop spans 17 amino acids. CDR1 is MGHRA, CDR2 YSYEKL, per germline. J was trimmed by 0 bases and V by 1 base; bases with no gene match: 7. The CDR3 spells CASSQVVTGGMNTEAFF. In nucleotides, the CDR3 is TGCGCCAGCAGCCAAGTGGTTACAGGGGGTATGAACACTGAAGCTTTCTTT.

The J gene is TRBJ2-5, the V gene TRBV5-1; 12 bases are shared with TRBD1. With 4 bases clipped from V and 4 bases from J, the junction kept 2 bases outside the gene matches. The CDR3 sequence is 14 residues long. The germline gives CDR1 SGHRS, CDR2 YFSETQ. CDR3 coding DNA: TGCGCCAGCAGCGGGACAGGGGGCGCAGAGACCCAGTACTTC. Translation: CASSGTGGAETQYF.

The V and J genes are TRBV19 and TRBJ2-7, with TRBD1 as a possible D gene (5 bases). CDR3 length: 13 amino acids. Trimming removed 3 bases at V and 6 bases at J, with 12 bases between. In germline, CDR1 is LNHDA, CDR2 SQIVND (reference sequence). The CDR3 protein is CASSIRRDGEQYF. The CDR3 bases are TGTGCCAGTAGTATCCGCAGGGATGGCGAGCAGTACTTC. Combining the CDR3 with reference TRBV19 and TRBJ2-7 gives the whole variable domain DGGITQSPKYLFRKEGQNVTLSCEQNLNHDAMYWYRQDPGQGLRLIYYSQIVNDFQKGDIAEGYSVSREKKESFPLTVTSAQKNPTAFYLCASSIRRDGEQYFGPGTRLTVT.

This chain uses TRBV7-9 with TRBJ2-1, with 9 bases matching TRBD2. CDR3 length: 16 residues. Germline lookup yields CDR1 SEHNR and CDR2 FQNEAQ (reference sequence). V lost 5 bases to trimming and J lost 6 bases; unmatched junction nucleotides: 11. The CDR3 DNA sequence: TGTGCCAGCAGCCCCCGGGGGCTAGCGGGGTTCAATGAGCAGTTCTTC. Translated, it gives CASSPRGLAGFNEQFF.

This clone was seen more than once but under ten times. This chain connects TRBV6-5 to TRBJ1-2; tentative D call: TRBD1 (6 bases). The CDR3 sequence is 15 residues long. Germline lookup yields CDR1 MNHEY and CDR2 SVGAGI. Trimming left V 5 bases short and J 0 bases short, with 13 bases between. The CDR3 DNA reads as TGTGCCAGCAGTCCTGGGACATCGTCTAACTATGGCTACACCTTC. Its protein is CASSPGTSSNYGYTF.